This T cell receptor (beta chain) is drawn from a study of radiation and T cells in renal cell carcinoma. About the study: Nephrectomy followed 15 Gy stereotactic body radiation by 4 weeks. Study observations and caveats: Pretreatment tumor biopsies were lacking, so baseline clonotypes are unknown.

As for time point: baseline pretreatment blood. Indicated treatment: 15 Gy SBRT to primary tumor, nephrectomy 4 weeks later. Blood was sampled at baseline, 2 weeks and 4 weeks after SBRT. Germline CDR1 reads SEHNR; CDR2 reads FQNEAQ (reference sequence). The ends were cut back, 0 bases at V and 7 bases at J, with 12 bases in the middle. The CDR3 totals 14 residues. In regard to this clone: What it binds is not known.

Using immunoSEQ multiplex PCR, the repertoire was profiled, and TCRdb retains in-frame clones only, with some absent. The sample lists about 150,000 clones; about 87% were seen once. The rearrangement uses TRBV7-9 and TRBJ2-5; no clear D. The material was blood, obtained from a patient whose treatment included radiotherapy and nephrectomy. This sequence was found in a woman aged 70-85 years with renal cell carcinoma. CDR3 in DNA: TGTGCCAGCAGCTTAGCTGGCAGTACGACGACCCAGTACTTC. This encodes CASSLAGSTTTQYF.